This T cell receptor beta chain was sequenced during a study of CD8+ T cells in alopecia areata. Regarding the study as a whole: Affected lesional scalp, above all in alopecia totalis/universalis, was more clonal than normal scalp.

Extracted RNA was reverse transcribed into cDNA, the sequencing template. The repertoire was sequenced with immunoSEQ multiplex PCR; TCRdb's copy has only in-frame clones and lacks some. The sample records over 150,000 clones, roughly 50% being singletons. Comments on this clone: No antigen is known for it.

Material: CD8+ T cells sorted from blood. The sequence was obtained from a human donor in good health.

The DNA for the CDR3 is TGCGCCAGCAGCGTCCGGGGCGCTGGGGCCAACGTCCTGACTTTC. Translated, it gives CASSVRGAGANVLTF. The chain carries TRBV5-1 and TRBJ2-6; perhaps D is TRBD1 or TRBD2 (5 bases each). Looked up from germline, CDR1 is SGHRS and CDR2 is YFSETQ. V dropped 4 bases and J dropped 2 bases, with 10 bases sitting between them. The CDR3 has 15 residues.